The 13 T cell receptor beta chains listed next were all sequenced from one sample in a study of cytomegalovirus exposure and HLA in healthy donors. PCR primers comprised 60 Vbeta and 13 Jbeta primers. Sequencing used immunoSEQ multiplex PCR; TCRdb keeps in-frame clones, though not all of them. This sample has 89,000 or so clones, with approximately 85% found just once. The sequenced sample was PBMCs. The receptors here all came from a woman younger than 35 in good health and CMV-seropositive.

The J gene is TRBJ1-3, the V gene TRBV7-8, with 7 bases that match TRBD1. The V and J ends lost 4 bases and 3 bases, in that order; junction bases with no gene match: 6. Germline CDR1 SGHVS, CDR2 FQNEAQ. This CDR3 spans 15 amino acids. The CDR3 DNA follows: TGTGCCAGCAGCTGGAGACAGGGAAGTGGAAACACCATATATTTT. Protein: CASSWRQGSGNTIYF.

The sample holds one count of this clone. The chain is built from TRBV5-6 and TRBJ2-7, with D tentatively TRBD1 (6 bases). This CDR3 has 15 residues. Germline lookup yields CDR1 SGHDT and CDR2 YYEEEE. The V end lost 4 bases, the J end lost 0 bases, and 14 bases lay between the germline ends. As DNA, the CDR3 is TGTGCCAGCAGCCCCGGGACACTAATCTCCTACGAGCAGTACTTC. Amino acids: CASSPGTLISYEQYF.

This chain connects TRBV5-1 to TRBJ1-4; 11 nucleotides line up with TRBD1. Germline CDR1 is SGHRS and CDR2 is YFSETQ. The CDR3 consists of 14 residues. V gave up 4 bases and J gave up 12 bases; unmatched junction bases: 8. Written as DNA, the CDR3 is TGCGCCAGCAGCCCCGGGACAGGGGGTCGGGAACTGTTTTTT. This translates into CASSPGTGGRELFF.

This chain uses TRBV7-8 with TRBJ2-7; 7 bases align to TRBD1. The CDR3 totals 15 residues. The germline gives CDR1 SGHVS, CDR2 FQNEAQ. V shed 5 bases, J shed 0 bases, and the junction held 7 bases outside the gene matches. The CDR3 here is CASSTSTGSSYEQYF. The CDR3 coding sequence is TGTGCCAGCAGCACCTCGACAGGGAGCTCCTACGAGCAGTACTTC.

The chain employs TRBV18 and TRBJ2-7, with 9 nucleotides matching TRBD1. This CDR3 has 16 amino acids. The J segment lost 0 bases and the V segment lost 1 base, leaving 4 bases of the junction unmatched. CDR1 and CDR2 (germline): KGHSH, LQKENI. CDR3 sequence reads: CASSPQGQGSSYEQYF. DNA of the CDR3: TGTGCCAGCTCACCACAGGGACAGGGAAGCTCCTACGAGCAGTACTTC.

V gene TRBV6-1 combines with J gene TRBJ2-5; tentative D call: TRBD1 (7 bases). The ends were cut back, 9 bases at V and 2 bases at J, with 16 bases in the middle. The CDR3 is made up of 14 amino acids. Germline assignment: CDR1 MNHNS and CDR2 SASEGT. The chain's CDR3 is CAREGAGEQETQYF. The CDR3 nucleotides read TGTGCCAGGGAGGGGGCGGGCGAACAAGAGACCCAGTACTTC.

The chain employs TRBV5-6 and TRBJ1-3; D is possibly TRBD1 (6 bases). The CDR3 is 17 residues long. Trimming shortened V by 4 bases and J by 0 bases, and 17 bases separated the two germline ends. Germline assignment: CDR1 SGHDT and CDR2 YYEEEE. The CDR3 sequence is CASSHWGRGPSGNTIYF. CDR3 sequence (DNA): TGTGCCAGCAGCCATTGGGGCAGGGGTCCCTCTGGAAACACCATATATTTT.

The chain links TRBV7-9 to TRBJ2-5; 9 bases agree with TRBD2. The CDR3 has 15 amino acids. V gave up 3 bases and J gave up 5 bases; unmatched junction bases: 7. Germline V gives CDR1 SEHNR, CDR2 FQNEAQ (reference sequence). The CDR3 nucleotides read TGTGCCAGCAGCTTCCCAGGACTAGCGCGGGAGACCCAGTACTTC. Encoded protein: CASSFPGLARETQYF.

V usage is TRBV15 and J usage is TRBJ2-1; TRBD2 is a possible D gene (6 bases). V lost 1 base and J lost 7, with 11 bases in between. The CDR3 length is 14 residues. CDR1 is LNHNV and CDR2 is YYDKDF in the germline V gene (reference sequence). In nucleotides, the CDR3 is TGTGCCACCAGCAGAGCGGTTCTAGCGAATGAGCAGTTCTTC. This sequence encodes CATSRAVLANEQFF.

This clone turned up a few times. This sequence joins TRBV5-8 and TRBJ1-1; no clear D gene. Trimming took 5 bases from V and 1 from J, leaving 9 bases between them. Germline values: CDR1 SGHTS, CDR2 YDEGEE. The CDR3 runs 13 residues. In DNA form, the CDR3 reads TGTGCCAGCAGTCGGGAGGGGAACACTGAAGCTTTCTTT. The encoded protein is CASSREGNTEAFF.

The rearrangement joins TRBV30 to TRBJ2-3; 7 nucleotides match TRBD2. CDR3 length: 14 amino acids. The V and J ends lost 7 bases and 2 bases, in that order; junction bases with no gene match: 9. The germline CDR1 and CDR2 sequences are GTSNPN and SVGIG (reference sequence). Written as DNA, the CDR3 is TGTGCCTTCCAAATGACTAGCTCCACAGATACGCAGTATTTT. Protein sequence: CAFQMTSSTDTQYF.

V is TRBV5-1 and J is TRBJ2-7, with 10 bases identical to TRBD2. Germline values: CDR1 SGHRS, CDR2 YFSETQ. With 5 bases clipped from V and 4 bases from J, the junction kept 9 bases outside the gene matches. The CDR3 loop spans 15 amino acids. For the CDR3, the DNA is TGCGCCAGCAGGCAAGGAGCGGGGGGGCTTTACGAGCAGTACTTC. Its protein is CASRQGAGGLYEQYF.

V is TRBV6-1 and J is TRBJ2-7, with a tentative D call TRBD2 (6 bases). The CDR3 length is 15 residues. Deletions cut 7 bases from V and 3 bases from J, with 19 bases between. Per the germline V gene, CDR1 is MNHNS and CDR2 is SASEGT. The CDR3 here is CASNSGRLPLYEQYF. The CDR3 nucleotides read TGTGCCAGCAACTCAGGGAGGCTCCCCCTCTACGAGCAGTACTTC.